This T cell receptor (beta chain) was identified in a study of T cells in tumors after PD-1 blockade (dated by TCRdb to between 2018 and 2021). About the full investigation: Patients were excluded if they had prior checkpoint blockade, use of systemic immunosuppressants, or recent radiotherapy or other anti-cancer therapy within 4 weeks. Pembrolizumab 200 mg every 3 weeks or cemiplimab 350 mg every 2 weeks was administered to patients. A subset of patients also received ongoing daily vismodegib 150 mg during anti-PD-1 treatment. Peripheral blood samples averaged around 110,000 TCR templates (range roughly 22,000-257,772) and around 35,000 unique clonotypes. Paired single-cell RNA and TCR sequencing was performed on site-matched tumors from BCC or SCC patients before and after anti-PD-1 therapy. To compare clonotypes in blood and tumor, bulk TCR sequencing was done on 10 to 11 peripheral blood samples taken from 5 patients. Clinical response was assessed using RECIST version 1.1. Broad study findings and their caveats: Approximately 40% of the TCR clonotypes from tumors also showed up in blood, and some novel exhausted tumor clones were present in pre-treatment blood, which suggests peripheral recruitment. Where the novel T cell clones came from was not determined, and possible sources could include lymphoid organs or rare unexpanded clones inside the tumor or in the tumor periphery.

The immunoSEQ platform was used to carry out deep TCRbeta sequencing. In the original analysis: Only productive rearrangements were exported from the immunoSEQ Analyzer for downstream analysis. T cell phenotypes were assigned to bulk TCRbeta clonotypes by matching the clonotypes to single-cell RNA+TCR-seq clones with the same TCRbeta sequence. Using bulk TCR sequencing data, clone enrichment in tumor was calculated by dividing a clone's tumor frequency by the same clone's PBMC frequency. GLIPH was used to sort TCRs into specificity groups, which are clusters of distinct TCRs that likely recognize common antigens through shared CDR3 motifs. In TCRdb, the immuneACCESS table is reduced to in-frame sequences with V and J assigned. These tables do not hold every clone; where another copy was compared, an unresolved V gene accounts for under half, and the others remain unexplained. V and J calls and clone size are given by that table; D and trimming were obtained from the DNA. The sample contains approximately 60,000 clones, around two thirds of them found a single time. The ten largest clones capture approximately 4.5% of the sample.

In the germline V gene, CDR1 corresponds to SGDLS and CDR2 to YYNGEE. Spanning cysteine to phenylalanine, the CDR3 consists of 16 amino acids. The read is trimmed to its CDR3 DNA, 48 bases read in frame from base 1. After removal of 6 bases from V and 1 base from J, the junction retains 8 bases not matched to a gene. This sample's time point label indicates: after anti-PD-1 therapy. For bulk TCRbeta sequencing, genomic DNA was extracted from tumor biopsies or peripheral blood, and input amounts ranged from about 550 ng to 6,004 ng. Histologically proven advanced or metastatic basal or squamous cell carcinoma was present in all patients, all of whom were poor candidates for surgical resection. The basal cell carcinoma cohort comprised about eleven patients, of whom several had bulk tumor TCR sequencing. On this clone itself: Its antigen specificity is not known. No much larger clonotype is one base removed from it; base qualities were not supplied.

Here the sequenced sample was PBMCs, taken after anti-PD-1 treatment. The V gene is TRBV9 and the J gene is TRBJ2-2, and 8 junction bases match TRBD2. This TCR derives from a human donor with basal cell carcinoma. The nucleotide sequence reads TGTGCCAGCACTCGCGGGGGGCCAATGAACACCGGGGAGCTGTTTTTT. It translates as CASTRGGPMNTGELFF.